Below, 30 T cell receptor beta chains from the same sample are listed, as sequenced in a study of vaccination and CD4 T cells after COVID-19. Described treatment: roughly 11-day PBMC culture with coronavirus spike peptide pools or control peptides (ViraFEST assay). Sequenced with the Oncomine TCR Beta short-read assay was DNA taken from cultured CD4+ T cells. In TCRdb, the PCR reads were re-called with MiXCR into one record per CDR3 protein. The sample holds 15,000 to 20,000 distinct CDR3 sequences; roughly 51% are singletons and the top ten take roughly 30%. Antigen specificity for these receptors is unknown. The sample consisted of cultured CD4+ T cells from blood, taken after SARS-CoV-2 vaccination. These receptors were taken from a human donor with COVID-19.

The chain couples TRBV5-1 to TRBJ2-7; maybe TRBD1 (6 bases). The CDR3 is 14 residues long. Trimming shortened V by 5 bases and J by 5 bases, and 17 bases separated the two germline ends. Per germline, CDR1 SGHRS and CDR2 YFSETQ. CDR3 amino acids: CASRVRGLSNEQYF. The CDR3 bases are TGCGCCAGCAGGGTCAGGGGCCTTTCAAACGAGCAGTACTTC.

V usage is TRBV20-1 and J usage is TRBJ1-3; perhaps TRBD1 as D (6 bases). Looked up from germline, CDR1 is DFQATT and CDR2 is SNEGSKA (reference sequence). The CDR3 consists of 16 residues. Trimming left V 0 bases short and J 1 base short, with 13 bases between. CDR3 sequence (DNA): TGCAGTGCTAGAGATTGGGCAGGGGAGTCTGGAAACACCATATATTTT. Residues: CSARDWAGESGNTIYF.

This clonotype was seen just once. This chain links TRBV5-1 with TRBJ1-2; TRBD1 aligns across 9 bases. Germline trimming cut 0 bases from V and 3 bases from J; bases unmatched to any gene: 6. Germline assignment: CDR1 SGHRS and CDR2 YFSETQ. This CDR3 is built from 16 residues. Here the CDR3 reads CASSLGGQGRDYGYTF. The CDR3 DNA follows: TGCGCCAGCAGCTTGGGCGGACAGGGGAGGGACTATGGCTACACCTTC.

The J gene is TRBJ1-3, the V gene TRBV11-2, with a weak D call TRBD1 (5 bases). V lost 5 bases and J lost 0, with 14 bases in between. CDR1 and CDR2 (germline): SGHAT, FQNNGV. The CDR3 spans 16 residues. This CDR3 reads CASSTGGQGSGNTIYF. The DNA of the CDR3 is TGTGCCAGCAGCACAGGAGGCCAGGGCTCTGGAAACACCATATATTTT. Full variable domain (missing parts from reference TRBV11-2 and TRBJ1-3): EAGVAQSPRYKIIEKRQSVAFWCNPISGHATLYWYQQILGQGPKLLIQFQNNGVVDDSQLPKDRFSAERLKGVDSTLKIQPAKLEDSAVYLCASSTGGQGSGNTIYFGEGSWLTVV.

This chain joins TRBV6-2 or TRBV6-3 and TRBJ2-3, with TRBD2 matching over 8 bases. The CDR3 contains 14 residues. Germline V gene sequence: CDR1 MNHEY, CDR2 SVGEGT. V was pared by 8 bases and J by 6 bases, with 10 bases of the junction left unmatched. The CDR3 DNA sequence: TGTGCCAGCTCTGCGCGGGGGGCCTCTGATACGCAGTATTTT. Translated, it gives CASSARGASDTQYF.

V is TRBV19 and J is TRBJ2-7; possibly TRBD1 or TRBD2 for D (5 bases each). The CDR3 extends over 15 amino acids. Germline CDR1 and CDR2: LNHDA and SQIVND (reference sequence). The V end was cut by 4 bases, the J end by 4 bases, with 17 bases between. The CDR3 is CASSSSPGALYEQYF. DNA of the CDR3: TGTGCCAGTAGTAGTTCGCCCGGGGCTCTTTACGAGCAGTACTTC.

V is TRBV7-8 and J is TRBJ1-2, with unresolved D. This CDR3 spans 13 amino acids. Germline V gene sequence: CDR1 SGHVS, CDR2 FQNEAQ. Trimming removed 6 bases from V and 1 base from J, with 9 bases in between. The CDR3 DNA reads as TGTGCCAGCAGTCCAGATCATAACTATGGCTACACCTTC. This gives the protein CASSPDHNYGYTF.

The chain uses TRBV11-3 and TRBJ2-1, with 8 bases aligning to TRBD1. The CDR3 has 15 amino acids. Germline V gene lookup returns CDR1 SGHNT and CDR2 YENEEA. After removal of 5 bases from V and 7 bases from J, the junction contained 10 bases not matched to a gene. The CDR3 loop reads CASSPTRTGRNEQFF. In nucleotides, the CDR3 is TGTGCCAGCAGCCCAACCCGGACAGGGAGGAATGAGCAGTTCTTC.

In this sample, this clonotype turned up a few times. The chain recombines TRBV20-1 with TRBJ1-5; D possibly corresponds to TRBD1 (5 bases). V lost 6 bases to trimming and J lost 2 bases, with 11 bases between them. This CDR3 has 13 amino acids. Germline CDR1 DFQATT, CDR2 SNEGSKA (reference sequence). CDR3 amino acids: CSAERGGNQPQHF. In DNA, the CDR3 is TGCAGTGCAGAGAGGGGAGGCAATCAGCCCCAGCATTTT.

This chain links TRBV30 with TRBJ1-1; no clear D gene. Germline loops: CDR1 GTSNPN, CDR2 SVGIG (reference sequence). This CDR3 has 12 amino acids. Trimming left V 5 bases short and J 0 bases short, with 7 bases between. The chain's CDR3 is CAWWVVNTEAFF. The CDR3, as DNA: TGTGCCTGGTGGGTCGTGAACACTGAAGCTTTCTTT. Looking up the rest from reference TRBV30 and TRBJ1-1 gives the full variable domain: SQTIHQWPATLVQPVGSPLSLECTVEGTSNPNLYWYRQAAGRGLQLLFYSVGIGQISSEVPQNLSASRPQDRQFILSSKKLLLSDSGFYLCAWWVVNTEAFFGQGTRLTVV.

This chain joins TRBV6-2 or TRBV6-3 and TRBJ1-1; D remains ambiguous. Germline V gene sequence: CDR1 MNHEY, CDR2 SVGEGT. V was pared by 2 bases and J by 1 base, with 11 bases between. The CDR3 runs 15 residues. DNA for the CDR3: TGTGCCAGCAGTTACACACAACGCTGGAACACTGAAGCTTTCTTT. The encoded protein is CASSYTQRWNTEAFF.

This clonotype was detected a few times. This chain joins TRBV6-1 and TRBJ1-2, with 9 bases identical to TRBD1. V shed 6 bases and J 2 bases; nucleotides not matched to a gene: 4. CDR3 length: 14 amino acids. Germline V gene sequence: CDR1 MNHNS, CDR2 SASEGT. The CDR3 DNA follows: TGTGCCAGCAGCCCTGGGACAGGGAACTATGGCTACACCTTC. Protein product: CASSPGTGNYGYTF.

This clonotype was counted only a few times. The chain uses TRBV19 and TRBJ2-3; maybe TRBD1 (6 bases). The V end was cut by 6 bases, the J end by 1 base, with 14 bases between. CDR1 and CDR2 from the germline V gene are LNHDA and SQIVND (reference sequence). This CDR3 is 15 amino acids long. This CDR3 reads CASSFGQKGTDTQYF. CDR3 DNA: TGTGCCAGTAGCTTCGGACAGAAAGGCACAGATACGCAGTATTTT.

The chain employs TRBV6-5 and TRBJ1-3; D possibly corresponds to TRBD1 (6 bases). V dropped 4 bases and J dropped 2 bases, with 9 bases sitting between them. The V gene's germline CDR1 is MNHEY and CDR2 SVGAGI. The CDR3 covers 14 residues. The CDR3 sequence is CASSFWGPGNTIYF. The CDR3 coding sequence is TGTGCCAGCAGTTTTTGGGGGCCTGGAAACACCATATATTTT.

The rearrangement uses TRBV16 and TRBJ1-1, with D hard to call. The V gene's germline CDR1 is KGHSY and CDR2 FQNENV. V gave up 2 bases and J gave up 5 bases, with 15 bases separating them. CDR3 size: 15 residues. CDR3 sequence (DNA): TGTGCCAGCAGCCAAGTCTTCCTGGCGGGAACTGAAGCTTTCTTT. Protein: CASSQVFLAGTEAFF.

The count of this clonotype is one. CDR3 sequence (DNA): TGTGCCAGCAGCAACCCAGGGGCCCATGAGCAGTTCTTC. Its protein product is CASSNPGAHEQFF. V is TRBV5-4 and J is TRBJ2-1; a weak D match, TRBD1 (6 bases). CDR1 is SGHNT and CDR2 is YYREEE in the germline V gene (reference sequence). The CDR3 spans 13 residues. V was cut by 4 bases and J by 8 bases, with 13 bases left in between.

The rearrangement uses TRBV6-2 or TRBV6-3 and TRBJ1-1; D unresolved. This CDR3 has 13 residues. The V and J ends lost 4 bases and 1 base respectively, with 7 bases between them. Looked up from germline, CDR1 is MNHEY and CDR2 is SVGEGT. CDR3 DNA sequence: TGTGCCAGCAGTTTGGCCGGGAACACTGAAGCTTTCTTT. This gives the protein CASSLAGNTEAFF.

The rearrangement links TRBV14 to TRBJ1-1; D remains ambiguous. V lost 3 bases and J 0 bases, leaving 5 bases between the germline ends. The V gene's germline CDR1 is SGHDN and CDR2 FVKESK. The CDR3 spans 13 residues. CDR3 nucleotide sequence: TGTGCCAGCAGCCAGGGCATGAACACTGAAGCTTTCTTT. Translating it yields CASSQGMNTEAFF.

The count of this clonotype is one. The rearrangement links TRBV2 to TRBJ2-2; possibly TRBD2 for D (7 bases). V was clipped by 7 bases and J by 7 bases, with 10 bases between them. This CDR3 has 12 amino acids. Looked up from germline, CDR1 is SNHLY and CDR2 is FYNNEI. The CDR3 DNA reads as TGTGCCAGCAACGGGGGGCGCGGGGAGCTGTTTTTT. This translates into CASNGGRGELFF.

This clonotype has just a few counts. V is TRBV12-3 or TRBV12-4 and J is TRBJ2-5; D might be TRBD2 (6 bases). This CDR3 region has 12 residues. Trimming shortened V by 6 bases and J by 5 bases, and 10 bases separated the two germline ends. CDR3 in DNA: TGTGCCAGCAGACGGGGGACGGAGACCCAGTACTTC. Translated, it gives CASRRGTETQYF.

V is TRBV5-1 and J is TRBJ2-5, with a possible D match to TRBD1 (6 bases). The V gene lost 4 bases and the J gene lost 1 base, with 11 bases spanning the gap. Germline-derived CDR1 and CDR2 are SGHRS and YFSETQ. This CDR3 comprises 14 residues. The CDR3 DNA sequence: TGCGCCAGCAGCGCCCAGGGGATCCAAGAGACCCAGTACTTC. Its protein is CASSAQGIQETQYF.

DNA of the CDR3: TGTGCCAGCGGTCGGGGACAGGGGATGTCACCCCTCCACTTT. This sequence encodes CASGRGQGMSPLHF. The V call is TRBV25-1, the J call TRBJ1-6; TRBD1 aligns across 10 bases. The V gene end was trimmed by 8 bases and the J gene end by 10 bases; junction bases not matched to a gene: 8. The germline V gene encodes CDR1 MGHDK and CDR2 SYGVNS. The CDR3 consists of 14 residues.

V is TRBV15 and J is TRBJ1-1; D may be TRBD1 (5 bases). The CDR3 runs 14 residues. Germline CDR1 LNHNV, CDR2 YYDKDF (reference sequence). V lost 0 bases and J 7 bases, leaving 12 bases between the germline ends. The CDR3 DNA follows: TGTGCCACCAGCAGAGACCATAGGGACGGTGAAGCTTTCTTT. It encodes CATSRDHRDGEAFF.

The rearrangement links TRBV6-5 to TRBJ1-4; weak D call: TRBD1 (5 bases). CDR1 and CDR2 (germline): MNHEY, SVGAGI. Trimming removed 2 bases at V and 0 bases at J, with 7 bases between. This CDR3 contains 15 residues. The CDR3: CASSYGDATNEKLFF. As DNA, the CDR3 is TGTGCCAGCAGTTACGGGGACGCAACTAATGAAAAACTGTTTTTT.

The CDR3 loop is CASYTSRGTTDTQYF. Written as DNA, the CDR3 is TGTGCCAGCTATACGTCGCGGGGGACCACAGATACGCAGTATTTT. The rearrangement links TRBV5-5 to TRBJ2-3, with TRBD2 matching 7 bases. Germline trimming cut 7 bases from V and 2 bases from J; bases unmatched to any gene: 10. The CDR3 is 15 amino acids. Germline V lookup: CDR1 SGHKS, CDR2 YYEKEE (reference sequence).

The rearrangement links TRBV19 to TRBJ1-2; 8 bases are a match to TRBD1. The CDR3 length is 12 residues. V gave up 6 bases and J gave up 8 bases; unmatched junction bases: 5. Germline CDR1 is LNHDA and CDR2 is SQIVND (reference sequence). The CDR3: CASRDRALGYTF. In DNA form, the CDR3 reads TGTGCCAGTAGGGACAGGGCGCTGGGCTACACCTTC.

For the CDR3, the DNA is TGTGCCAGCAGTTCCGGACAGGGAGGGTTGGGAAACATTCAGTACTTC. It is translated as CASSSGQGGLGNIQYF. V usage is TRBV28 and J usage is TRBJ2-4; D may be TRBD1 (8 bases). Germline CDR1 is MDHEN and CDR2 is SYDVKM. V was trimmed by 4 bases and J by 6 bases, leaving 19 bases between them. CDR3 size: 16 residues.

V and J are TRBV20-1 and TRBJ1-6; 7 nucleotides match TRBD1. Trimming cost V 4 bases and J 7 bases; bases outside gene matches: 7. Germline loops: CDR1 DFQATT, CDR2 SNEGSKA (reference sequence). The CDR3 totals 14 residues. CDR3 DNA sequence: TGCAGTGCTACCCCGGGCAGGGGGAATTCACCCCTCCACTTT. This sequence encodes CSATPGRGNSPLHF.

This clonotype came up a few times. The gene calls are TRBV7-8 and TRBJ1-5, with D uncertain. The germline CDR1 and CDR2 sequences are SGHVS and FQNEAQ. V was trimmed by 0 bases and J by 0 bases, leaving 6 bases between them. CDR3 length equals 15 residues. The CDR3 DNA follows: TGTGCCAGCAGCTTAGCGGGCAATAGCAATCAGCCCCAGCATTTT. The encoded protein is CASSLAGNSNQPQHF.

CDR3 DNA: TGCGCCAGCAGCCTACGGGGAACTTACGGAGATACGCAGTATTTT. Its protein product is CASSLRGTYGDTQYF. The genes are TRBV5-1 and TRBJ2-3, with a tentative D call TRBD2 (5 bases). The CDR3 length is 15 residues. With 4 bases removed from V and 5 bases from J, the gap between germline ends came to 17 bases. CDR1 and CDR2 (germline): SGHRS, YFSETQ.